What follows are 28 T cell receptor beta chains derived from one specimen sequenced in a study of shared T cell receptors in the human thymus. Only in-frame clones appear in the TCRdb table, and some are missing; sequencing was by immunoSEQ multiplex PCR. The sample shows 450,000 to 650,000 clones, around three quarters of them seen only once. The same sample was also used in a study of human thymus T cells.

Sequencing was performed on thymocytes. The receptors derive from a boy in the first two years of life with a congenital heart defect.

V and J are TRBV4-1 and TRBJ2-7; D possibly corresponds to TRBD1 (6 bases). Per the germline V gene, CDR1 is MGHRA and CDR2 is YSYEKL. This CDR3 comprises 17 residues. The V gene lost 0 bases and the J gene lost 5 bases, with 20 bases spanning the gap. The CDR3 bases are TGCGCCAGCAGCCAAGAAACGGCGAAGGCAGGGGAAGACGAGCAGTACTTC. Translated, it gives CASSQETAKAGEDEQYF.

This clone has a single count. CDR3 sequence reads: CASSGPGDGSYEQYF. CDR3 coding DNA: TGTGCCAGCAGCGGTCCGGGGGATGGCTCCTACGAGCAGTACTTC. The chain couples TRBV2 to TRBJ2-7; possibly TRBD2 for D (6 bases). Germline values: CDR1 SNHLY, CDR2 FYNNEI. This CDR3 spans 15 amino acids. Trimming took off 6 bases at V and 0 bases at J, with 15 bases between the two ends. The full variable domain, completed using reference TRBV2 and TRBJ2-7, is EPEVTQTPSHQVTQMGQEVILRCVPISNHLYFYWYRQILGQKVEFLVSFYNNEISEKSEIFDDQFSVERPDGSNFTLKIRSTKLEDSAMYFCASSGPGDGSYEQYFGPGTRLTVT.

Comment on this clone: An end of the junction differs from the germline gene, which may be a read error. The chain is built from TRBV2 and TRBJ2-5; 9 positions agree with TRBD1. This CDR3 is built from 15 residues. The germline V gene encodes CDR1 SNHLY and CDR2 FYNNEI. As DNA, the CDR3 is TGTGCCAGCAGGGAAGTGGGACAGGGAGGAGAGACCCAGTACTTC. Protein: CASREVGQGGETQYF.

The chain combines TRBV7-9 with TRBJ2-1; D is unclear. V lost 4 bases to trimming and J lost 8 bases, with 9 bases between them. Per germline, CDR1 SEHNR and CDR2 FQNEAQ (reference sequence). The CDR3 consists of 12 residues. The CDR3 here is CASSSRGDEQFF. In DNA, the CDR3 is TGTGCCAGCAGCTCTCGAGGCGATGAGCAGTTCTTC.

This clone was seen only a few times. The chain links TRBV30 to TRBJ2-7; 7 positions agree with TRBD1. With V trimmed by 4 bases and J by 2 bases, 17 bases remained unmatched. The CDR3 sequence is 17 residues long. The germline V gene has CDR1 GTSNPN and CDR2 SVGIG (reference sequence). CDR3 sequence: CAWTLRAYRGLTYEQYF. In nucleotides, the CDR3 is TGTGCCTGGACCCTAAGGGCCTACAGGGGATTGACCTACGAGCAGTACTTC.

The chain is built from TRBV7-9 and TRBJ1-1; D is uncertain. The CDR3 contains 12 residues. The germline gives CDR1 SEHNR, CDR2 FQNEAQ (reference sequence). The V and J ends lost 3 bases and 8 bases respectively, with 10 bases between them. This CDR3 reads CASSFSQIEAFF. The DNA for the CDR3 is TGTGCCAGCAGCTTTTCTCAGATAGAAGCTTTCTTT.

The chain uses TRBV19 and TRBJ1-5; tentatively, D is TRBD1 (6 bases). V was clipped by 9 bases and J by 4 bases, with 13 bases between them. CDR3 size: 13 residues. Germline CDR1 reads LNHDA; CDR2 reads SQIVND (reference sequence). CDR3 protein: CARGDIPNQPQHF. The CDR3 DNA follows: TGTGCCAGAGGGGACATTCCTAATCAGCCCCAGCATTTT.

This clone was picked up a small number of times. The chain links TRBV11-2 to TRBJ1-3; D not certain. This CDR3 is 15 amino acids long. Germline V CDR1 and CDR2: SGHAT, FQNNGV. V lost 6 bases to trimming and J lost 0 bases, with 12 bases between them. DNA of the CDR3: TGTGCCAGCAGATCTCTACGAAGCTCTGGAAACACCATATATTTT. Encoded protein: CASRSLRSSGNTIYF.

For the CDR3, the DNA is TGTGCCAGCAGCCAACCTCCTTATGCGGGAGGACGGACCGGGGAGCTGTTTTTT. Amino acid sequence: CASSQPPYAGGRTGELFF. The genes are TRBV28 and TRBJ2-2, with 8 bases identical to TRBD2. Germline V CDR1 and CDR2: MDHEN, SYDVKM. Trimming cost V 6 bases and J 5 bases; bases outside gene matches: 17. This CDR3 region has 18 residues.

The chain employs TRBV21-1 and TRBJ1-5; the table assigns TRBD1, which was not confirmed against the DNA. TRBV21-1 is a pseudogene. The CDR3 has 18 residues. CDR3 coding DNA: TGTGCCAGCGGGACCCGGGACACCTTAAATTCTAGCAATCAGCCCCAGCATTTT. It is translated as CASGTRDTLNSSNQPQHF.

V is TRBV30 and J is TRBJ1-1, with 7 nucleotides matching TRBD1. The germline gives CDR1 GTSNPN, CDR2 SVGIG (reference sequence). The CDR3 runs to 14 residues. The J segment lost 4 bases and the V segment lost 4 bases, leaving 9 bases of the junction unmatched. The CDR3, as DNA: TGTGCCTGGATGGGGAAGGGGGCGGGCACTGAAGCTTTCTTT. Protein product: CAWMGKGAGTEAFF.

This chain joins TRBV9 and TRBJ1-2; D gene unclear. Germline lookup yields CDR1 SGDLS and CDR2 YYNGEE. V lost 0 bases and J 4 bases, leaving 7 bases between the germline ends. The CDR3 contains 13 residues. CDR3 sequence reads: CASSVGEGYGYTF. For the CDR3, the DNA is TGTGCCAGCAGCGTAGGGGAGGGCTATGGCTACACCTTC.

This chain connects TRBV5-1 to TRBJ2-5; 8 nucleotides line up with TRBD2. Losses at the gene ends were 1 base for V and 2 bases for J; bases not matched to a gene: 4. Germline values: CDR1 SGHRS, CDR2 YFSETQ. The CDR3 covers 15 residues. The CDR3 region is CASSLTSGIQETQYF. The CDR3 nucleotides are TGCGCCAGCAGCTTGACTAGCGGCATTCAAGAGACCCAGTACTTC.

The table lists this clone with a count of one. This rearrangement joins TRBV5-6 to TRBJ2-1; D remains ambiguous. Germline V gives CDR1 SGHDT, CDR2 YYEEEE. CDR3 length equals 13 residues. Trimming took 0 bases from V and 7 from J, leaving 8 bases between them. CDR3 nucleotides: TGTGCCAGCAGCTTGGATGCGAGGAATGAGCAGTTCTTC. Protein: CASSLDARNEQFF.

The chain is built from TRBV19 and TRBJ2-7; 11 bases agree with TRBD2. The V gene end was trimmed by 5 bases and the J gene end by 2 bases; junction bases not matched to a gene: 5. This CDR3 comprises 15 residues. Looked up from germline, CDR1 is LNHDA and CDR2 is SQIVND (reference sequence). CDR3 in DNA: TGTGCCAGTAGTCCACCGGGACTAGCGGCCTACGAGCAGTACTTC. It translates to CASSPPGLAAYEQYF.

This clone was seen just once. This chain connects TRBV2 to TRBJ1-2; possibly TRBD1 for D (6 bases). The CDR3 is made up of 12 amino acids. The V end lost 3 bases, the J end lost 7 bases, and 9 bases lay between the germline ends. CDR1 SNHLY and CDR2 FYNNEI come from the germline V gene. The CDR3 region has the DNA TGTGCCAGCAGTGAGACAGGACGTGGCTACACCTTC. It codes for CASSETGRGYTF.

The V gene is TRBV10-3, the J gene TRBJ2-2; 8 nucleotides match TRBD2. V shed 0 bases, J shed 7 bases, and the junction held 22 bases outside the gene matches. The CDR3 length is 21 residues. CDR1 ENHRY and CDR2 SYGVKD come from the germline V gene. This CDR3 reads CAISESTLRTSIGRRIGELFF. The CDR3, as DNA: TGTGCCATCAGTGAGTCGACTCTGAGGACTAGCATTGGGCGGAGGATCGGGGAGCTGTTTTTT.

This clone has only one observation. The chain recombines TRBV7-2 with TRBJ2-1; 8 bases are shared with TRBD1. The germline CDR1 and CDR2 sequences are SGHTA and FQGNSA. The CDR3 runs 14 residues. V was clipped by 5 bases and J by 8 bases; unmatched bases: 8. CDR3 residues: CASSPIRGRHEQFF. The CDR3 region has the DNA TGTGCCAGCAGCCCCATCAGGGGGCGGCATGAGCAGTTCTTC.

The chain has TRBV4-2 and TRBJ2-3; 8 nucleotides line up with TRBD2. The germline gives CDR1 LGHNA, CDR2 YNFKEQ. V was clipped by 4 bases and J by 1 base; unmatched bases: 10. The CDR3 covers 17 residues. CDR3 amino acids: CASSLLERERCTDTQYF. The CDR3 DNA is TGTGCCAGCAGCCTCTTAGAGCGGGAGAGGTGCACAGATACGCAGTATTTT.

The genes are TRBV4-3 and TRBJ1-2; 8 bases align to TRBD1. The CDR3 has 15 amino acids. Germline V gene data show CDR1 as LGHNA and CDR2 as YSLEER. The V and J ends lost 3 bases and 6 bases, in that order; junction bases with no gene match: 9. CDR3 amino acids: CASSHYDRGENGYTF. CDR3 DNA: TGCGCCAGCAGCCACTACGACAGGGGAGAGAATGGCTACACCTTC.

J is TRBJ1-2 and V is TRBV2; possibly TRBD1 for D (6 bases). Trimming removed 7 bases from V and 2 bases from J, with 20 bases in between. The length of the CDR3 is 16 residues. CDR1 is SNHLY, CDR2 FYNNEI, per germline. The CDR3 DNA is TGTGCCAGCATTGTTGTAGGGGGGGGGAGGAACTATGGCTACACCTTC. The encoded protein is CASIVVGGGRNYGYTF.

This clone has only a few counts. The gene calls are TRBV6-1 and TRBJ2-1, with D unclear. The CDR3 loop spans 9 amino acids. V lost 8 bases and J 7 bases, leaving 3 bases between the germline ends. Germline loops: CDR1 MNHNS, CDR2 SASEGT. CDR3 residues: CASQNEQFF. CDR3 nucleotide sequence: TGTGCCAGCCAGAATGAGCAGTTCTTC.

This chain connects TRBV29-1 to TRBJ2-2; possible D gene TRBD1, 7 bases. V was pared by 4 bases and J by 0 bases, with 12 bases between. The CDR3 covers 15 residues. CDR1 and CDR2 from the germline V gene are SQVTM and ANQGSEA. The DNA of the CDR3 is TGCAGCGTTGCGGGGGACAGAGCGAACACCGGGGAGCTGTTTTTT. Amino acids: CSVAGDRANTGELFF.

The rearrangement joins TRBV18 to TRBJ2-1, with 11 bases that match TRBD2. The CDR3 extends over 18 amino acids. V was pared by 3 bases and J by 2 bases, with 9 bases of the junction left unmatched. Germline V gives CDR1 KGHSH, CDR2 LQKENI. The CDR3, as DNA: TGTGCCAGCTCACCCGGGACTAGCGGATTCCCAGCCTACAATGAGCAGTTCTTC. Translation: CASSPGTSGFPAYNEQFF.

The chain links TRBV9 to TRBJ2-2, with 16 bases lining up with TRBD2. The germline CDR1 and CDR2 sequences are SGDLS and YYNGEE. The CDR3 is 19 amino acids. With 3 bases clipped from V and 4 bases from J, the junction kept 9 bases outside the gene matches. The CDR3 coding sequence is TGTGCCAGCAGCGCTTCGGGACTAGCGGGAGGGGGGGGCACCGGGGAGCTGTTTTTT. It yields the protein CASSASGLAGGGGTGELFF. Variable domain in full (rest from reference TRBV9 and TRBJ2-2): DSGVTQTPKHLITATGQRVTLRCSPRSGDLSVYWYQQSLDQGLQFLIQYYNGEERAKGNILERFSAQQFPDLHSELNLSSLELGDSALYFCASSASGLAGGGGTGELFFGEGSRLTVL.

The chain recombines TRBV7-2 with TRBJ2-3; 14 bases are a match to TRBD2. Germline-derived CDR1 and CDR2 are SGHTA and FQGNSA. J was trimmed by 8 bases and V by 5 bases; bases with no gene match: 12. The CDR3 is made up of 17 amino acids. The CDR3 sequence: CASSPLSGTSGGLTQYF. As DNA, the CDR3 is TGTGCCAGCAGCCCGCTTTCCGGGACTAGCGGGGGACTTACGCAGTATTTT.

The gene calls are TRBV6-4 and TRBJ2-3; a possible D gene is TRBD2 (6 bases). Trimming pared 8 bases from V and 2 bases from J, leaving 17 bases between. Germline values: CDR1 MRHNA, CDR2 SNTAGT. This CDR3 is built from 15 residues. The CDR3 loop reads CASSKFGRNTDTQYF. The CDR3 nucleotides read TGTGCCAGCTCCAAGTTTGGGAGGAACACAGATACGCAGTATTTT.

The chain uses TRBV29-1 and TRBJ2-1; 13 nucleotides match TRBD2. CDR1 is SQVTM, CDR2 ANQGSEA, per germline. Unmatched junction bases numbered 3, after V lost 5 bases and J lost 2 bases. CDR3 length equals 15 residues. The CDR3 is CSVTGTSGTYNEQFF. The DNA for the CDR3 is TGCAGCGTTACCGGGACTAGCGGGACCTACAATGAGCAGTTCTTC.